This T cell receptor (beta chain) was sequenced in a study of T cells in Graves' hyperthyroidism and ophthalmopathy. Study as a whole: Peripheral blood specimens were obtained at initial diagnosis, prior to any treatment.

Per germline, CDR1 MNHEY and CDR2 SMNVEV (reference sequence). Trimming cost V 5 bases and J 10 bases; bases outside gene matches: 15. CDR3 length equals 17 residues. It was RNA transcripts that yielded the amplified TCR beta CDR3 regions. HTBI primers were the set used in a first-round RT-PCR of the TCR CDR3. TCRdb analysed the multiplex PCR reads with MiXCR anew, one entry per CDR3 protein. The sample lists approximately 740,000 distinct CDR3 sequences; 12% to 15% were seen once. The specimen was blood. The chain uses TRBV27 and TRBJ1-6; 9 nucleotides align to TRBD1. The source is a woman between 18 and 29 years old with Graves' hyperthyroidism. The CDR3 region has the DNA TGTGCCAGCAGTCTCCCCCGTGGACAGGGGAGGGGCTCACCCCTCCACTTT. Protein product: CASSLPRGQGRGSPLHF.